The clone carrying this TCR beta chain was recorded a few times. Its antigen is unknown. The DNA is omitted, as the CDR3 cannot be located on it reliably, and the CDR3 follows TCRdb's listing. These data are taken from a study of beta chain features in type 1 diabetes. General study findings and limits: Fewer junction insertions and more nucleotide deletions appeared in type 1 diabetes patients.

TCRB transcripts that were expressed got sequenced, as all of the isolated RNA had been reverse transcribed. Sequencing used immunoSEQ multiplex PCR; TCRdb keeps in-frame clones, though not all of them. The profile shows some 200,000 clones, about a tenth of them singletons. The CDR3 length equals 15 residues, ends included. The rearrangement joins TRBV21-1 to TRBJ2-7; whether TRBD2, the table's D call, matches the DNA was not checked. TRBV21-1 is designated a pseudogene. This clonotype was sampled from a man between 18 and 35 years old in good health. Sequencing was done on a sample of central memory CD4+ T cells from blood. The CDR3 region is CASSVGSGTSGPQYF.